This T cell receptor beta chain derives from a study of molecular identifiers for immune sequencing clone quantification. V dropped 2 bases and J dropped 3; count of bases not matched to a gene: 9. CDR3 length: 17 amino acids. Germline V CDR1 and CDR2: MNHEY, SVGAGI. TCRdb re-called the PCR reads with MiXCR, one entry per CDR3 protein. The sample consists of under 75,000 distinct CDR3 sequences, around 19% of them appearing once. This clonotype was seen ten or more times. The rearrangement links TRBV6-5 to TRBJ2-3; TRBD2 aligns across 9 bases. This TCR derives from a human donor in good health. Some libraries in this study had Jurkat cell RNA spiked in. Sequenced input: naive CD8+ T cells from blood, with Jurkat cell RNA spiked in. Stated subset: FACS-sorted CD8+CD4-CCR7+CD45RA+ naive T cells. The CDR3 nucleotides are TGTGCCAGCAGTTACGGCCTATGGCGGGAGGGGACAGATACGCAGTATTTT. This codes for CASSYGLWREGTDTQYF.